One and the same sample provided the 23 T cell receptor beta chains below, sequenced in a study of blood T cell repertoires in COVID-19. Measured with immunoSEQ multiplex PCR; TCRdb has only the in-frame clones, and not every one. The sample shows roughly 190,000 clones, around 85% of them seen only once. What was sequenced was PBMCs or T cells enriched from blood (not recorded which). The receptors stem from a woman aged 25 to 39 who had recovered from COVID-19.

The rearrangement links TRBV30 to TRBJ1-1; D gene unclear. The CDR3 loop spans 13 amino acids. Germline CDR1 reads GTSNPN; CDR2 reads SVGIG (reference sequence). Trimming took 5 bases from V and 5 from J, leaving 15 bases between them. CDR3 protein: CAWDRGRGTEAFF. The CDR3 bases are TGTGCCTGGGATAGAGGTCGGGGTACTGAAGCTTTCTTT. Looking up the rest from reference TRBV30 and TRBJ1-1 gives the full variable domain: SQTIHQWPATLVQPVGSPLSLECTVEGTSNPNLYWYRQAAGRGLQLLFYSVGIGQISSEVPQNLSASRPQDRQFILSSKKLLLSDSGFYLCAWDRGRGTEAFFGQGTRLTVV.

This clone was seen repeatedly, ten times or more. The CDR3 nucleotides read TGTGCCAGCAGTGAGATAACGACAGGCTCTGGAAACACCATATATTTT. Translation: CASSEITTGSGNTIYF. This chain connects TRBV6-1 to TRBJ1-3, with D possibly TRBD1 on 6 matching bases. Germline CDR1 reads MNHNS; CDR2 reads SASEGT. The CDR3 loop spans 16 amino acids. V was clipped by 3 bases and J by 0 bases, with 12 bases between them.

This chain connects TRBV7-9 to TRBJ2-7, with a weak D call TRBD1 (5 bases). Germline loops: CDR1 SEHNR, CDR2 FQNEAQ (reference sequence). Trimming removed 5 bases from V and 2 bases from J, with 16 bases in between. This CDR3 has 15 amino acids. CDR3 bases: TGTGCCAGCAGCCCTAGAACGGCCAGGGCCTACGAGCAGTACTTC. Protein: CASSPRTARAYEQYF.

The genes are TRBV27 and TRBJ1-1; 8 nucleotides line up with TRBD1. The CDR3 has 14 residues. Germline CDR1 and CDR2: MNHEY and SMNVEV (reference sequence). After removal of 3 bases from V and 3 bases from J, the junction contained 3 bases not matched to a gene. CDR3 sequence reads: CASSLAGGYTEAFF. CDR3 sequence (DNA): TGTGCCAGCAGTTTGGCAGGGGGCTACACTGAAGCTTTCTTT.

The chain carries TRBV19 and TRBJ1-2; D may be TRBD1 (5 bases). Germline-derived CDR1 and CDR2 are LNHDA and SQIVND (reference sequence). The V end lost 8 bases, the J end lost 3 bases, and 7 bases lay between the germline ends. This CDR3 is 11 amino acids long. The CDR3 DNA reads TGTGCCAGTTCAGGGTACTATGGCTACACCTTC. This sequence encodes CASSGYYGYTF.

The V call is TRBV27, the J call TRBJ1-2; D might be TRBD1 (6 bases). Deletions cut 6 bases from V and 5 bases from J, with 28 bases between. Germline V gives CDR1 MNHEY, CDR2 SMNVEV (reference sequence). This CDR3 is 18 amino acids long. The CDR3 DNA follows: TGTGCCAGCAGCTCCCTCGGACAGCTCCCTCCGGGAGGTTATGGCTACACCTTC. Amino acid sequence: CASSSLGQLPPGGYGYTF.

V is TRBV5-4 and J is TRBJ2-7; D is perhaps TRBD1 (5 bases). This CDR3 has 12 residues. Germline CDR1 is SGHNT and CDR2 is YYREEE (reference sequence). Trimming stripped 3 bases from V and 3 bases from J, with 7 bases between. CDR3 protein: CASSSQGYEQYF. The CDR3 bases are TGTGCCAGCAGCTCCCAGGGCTACGAGCAGTACTTC.

V and J are TRBV10-3 and TRBJ1-6, with D possibly being TRBD1 (5 bases). This CDR3 has 17 amino acids. From germline, CDR1 is ENHRY and CDR2 SYGVKD. Trimming cost V 0 bases and J 9 bases, with 18 bases left between them. This chain's CDR3 is CAISESRGGTQVSPLHF. In DNA, the CDR3 is TGTGCCATCAGTGAGTCGAGGGGCGGGACTCAAGTTTCACCCCTCCACTTT.

The V call is TRBV28, the J call TRBJ2-7; TRBD1 matches 11 bases. After removal of 2 bases from V and 6 bases from J, the junction contained 12 bases not matched to a gene. This CDR3 is 17 amino acids long. The germline gives CDR1 MDHEN, CDR2 SYDVKM. CDR3 nucleotides: TGTGCCAGCAGTTTAGCCCCTCTAGGACAGGGGGCTTTCGAGCAGTACTTC. It is translated as CASSLAPLGQGAFEQYF.

This clone was seen a single time. The V gene is TRBV24-1, the J gene TRBJ2-1, with unresolved D. From germline, CDR1 is KGHDR and CDR2 SFDVKD. Deletions cut 5 bases from V and 4 bases from J, with 11 bases between. The CDR3 has 14 residues. Here the CDR3 reads CATSARLAYNEQFF. As DNA, the CDR3 is TGTGCCACCAGTGCCCGACTGGCTTACAATGAGCAGTTCTTC.

The rearrangement links TRBV5-1 to TRBJ1-2; 9 positions agree with TRBD1. This CDR3 has 15 residues. The germline V gene encodes CDR1 SGHRS and CDR2 YFSETQ. V lost 3 bases to trimming and J lost 3 bases; unmatched junction nucleotides: 6. CDR3 sequence reads: CASSWGTGGDYGYTF. In nucleotides, the CDR3 is TGCGCCAGCAGCTGGGGAACAGGGGGCGACTATGGCTACACCTTC.

This chain connects TRBV3-1 (or the pseudogene TRBV3-2) to TRBJ2-7, with D possibly matching TRBD2 (6 bases). Germline CDR1 reads LGHDT; CDR2 reads YNNKEL (reference sequence). The CDR3 extends over 14 amino acids. The V gene lost 1 base and the J gene lost 7 bases, with 14 bases spanning the gap. As DNA, the CDR3 is TGTGCCAGCAGCCAAGCGTGGCGGGATGGGGAGCAGTACTTC. Its translation is CASSQAWRDGEQYF.

The V and J genes are TRBV21-1 and TRBJ1-2. TRBV21-1 is reported as a pseudogene. The CDR3 is 15 residues long. DNA of the CDR3: TGTGCCAGCAGCACTTCGGAGATTTGGAGCTATGGCTACACCTTC. It specifies CASSTSEIWSYGYTF.

This chain connects TRBV28 to TRBJ2-1, with D hard to call. The CDR3 totals 12 residues. Germline V gene lookup returns CDR1 MDHEN and CDR2 SYDVKM. Between the trimmed V and J ends, which lost 6 bases and 8 bases, there was a span of 11 bases. The CDR3 nucleotides read TGTGCCAGCAGCCCCCTGGGCGATGAGCAGTTCTTC. This gives the protein CASSPLGDEQFF. Full variable domain (rest looked up from reference TRBV28 and TRBJ2-1): DVKVTQSSRYLVKRTGEKVFLECVQDMDHENMFWYRQDPGLGLRLIYFSYDVKMKEKGDIPEGYSVSREKKERFSLILESASTNQTSMYLCASSPLGDEQFFGPGTRLTVL.

J is TRBJ2-6 and V is TRBV5-4; 7 bases are a match to TRBD2. Trimming at V came to 3 bases and at J to 0 bases, leaving 15 bases not matched to a gene. CDR3 length: 20 amino acids. Germline V gene lookup returns CDR1 SGHNT and CDR2 YYREEE (reference sequence). This CDR3 reads CASSSGGTGLHISGANVLTF. CDR3 nucleotide sequence: TGTGCCAGCAGCTCGGGGGGAACCGGACTCCACATCTCTGGGGCCAACGTCCTGACTTTC.

The chain recombines TRBV11-2 with TRBJ2-7; 7 positions agree with TRBD2. The CDR3 has 18 amino acids. V gave up 1 base and J gave up 2 bases; unmatched junction bases: 14. CDR1 is SGHAT and CDR2 is FQNNGV in the germline V gene. The CDR3 DNA reads as TGTGCCAGCAGCTTAGTAGCCGCCCTGGCGGGAGAAGCCTACGAGCAGTACTTC. Amino acids: CASSLVAALAGEAYEQYF. The full variable domain, in which reference TRBV11-2 and TRBJ2-7 provide the parts outside the CDR3, is EAGVAQSPRYKIIEKRQSVAFWCNPISGHATLYWYQQILGQGPKLLIQFQNNGVVDDSQLPKDRFSAERLKGVDSTLKIQPAKLEDSAVYLCASSLVAALAGEAYEQYFGPGTRLTVT.

V usage is TRBV3-1 (or the pseudogene TRBV3-2) and J usage is TRBJ2-5; 9 bases align to TRBD1. With 4 bases clipped from V and 5 bases from J, the junction kept 5 bases outside the gene matches. The germline V gene encodes CDR1 LGHDT and CDR2 YNNKEL (reference sequence). The CDR3 has 14 amino acids. The CDR3 loop reads CASSRTGVRETQYF. The CDR3 region has the DNA TGTGCCAGCAGCCGGACAGGGGTCCGGGAGACCCAGTACTTC.

The chain combines TRBV5-1 with TRBJ2-6; D not resolved. This CDR3 is built from 16 residues. Germline assignment: CDR1 SGHRS and CDR2 YFSETQ. Trimming cost V 0 bases and J 0 bases, with 7 bases left between them. This chain's CDR3 is CASSLESSSGANVLTF. The CDR3 coding sequence is TGCGCCAGCAGCTTGGAATCTAGCTCTGGGGCCAACGTCCTGACTTTC. Filled out from reference TRBV5-1 and TRBJ2-6, the complete variable domain reads KAGVTQTPRYLIKTRGQQVTLSCSPISGHRSVSWYQQTPGQGLQFLFEYFSETQRNKGNFPGRFSGRQFSNSRSEMNVSTLELGDSALYLCASSLESSSGANVLTFGAGSRLTVL.

The chain recombines TRBV2 with TRBJ1-2; D is unresolved. Germline loops: CDR1 SNHLY, CDR2 FYNNEI. The CDR3 consists of 13 residues. Trimming stripped 0 bases from V and 5 bases from J, with 7 bases between. In nucleotides, the CDR3 is TGTGCCAGCAGTGAAGCTTCAGGATATGGCTACACCTTC. It codes for CASSEASGYGYTF.

V gene TRBV5-1 combines with J gene TRBJ1-1; D uncertain. V lost 6 bases and J lost 4, with 13 bases in between. CDR1 and CDR2 (germline): SGHRS, YFSETQ. This CDR3 is built from 13 residues. CDR3 DNA sequence: TGCGCCAGCATCGACACCTATGGCACTGAAGCTTTCTTT. Its translation is CASIDTYGTEAFF.

Remarks on this clone: This same CDR3 is encoded by further DNA sequences in the sample. The CDR3 loop is CASSLDRGNQPQHF. The DNA for the CDR3 is TGTGCCAGCAGCTTAGACAGGGGCAATCAGCCCCAGCATTTT. This chain joins TRBV7-2 and TRBJ1-5; D may be TRBD1 (6 bases). CDR3 length: 14 amino acids. Germline V gene lookup returns CDR1 SGHTA and CDR2 FQGNSA. Between the trimmed V and J ends, which lost 1 base and 2 bases, there was a span of 6 bases.

The chain carries TRBV27 and TRBJ1-2; 9 nucleotides agree with TRBD1. Germline CDR1 reads MNHEY; CDR2 reads SMNVEV (reference sequence). The CDR3 is made up of 13 amino acids. The V and J ends lost 4 bases and 4 bases, in that order; junction bases with no gene match: 1. CDR3: CASSYRGLYGYTF. The DNA of the CDR3 is TGTGCCAGCAGTTACAGGGGGCTCTATGGCTACACCTTC.

The rearrangement links TRBV3-1 (or the pseudogene TRBV3-2) to TRBJ2-5; 8 nucleotides line up with TRBD1. This CDR3 has 14 residues. V trimming: 6 bases; J trimming: 5 bases; junction bases outside the gene matches: 8. Germline V gives CDR1 LGHDT, CDR2 YNNKEL (reference sequence). The CDR3 region has the DNA TGTGCCAGCAGGGAAGCAGGGGGCTGGGAGACCCAGTACTTC. Protein: CASREAGGWETQYF.